The 32 T cell receptor beta chains below come from one sample, sequenced in a study of naive CD8 T cells in extremely preterm neonates. TCRdb keeps only in-frame clones here, not all; method: immunoSEQ multiplex PCR. The repertoire holds over 4,500 clones, with approximately 96% as singletons. Material: naive CD8+ T cells from blood. The receptor source for this set is a human donor in good health.

The chain carries TRBV14 and TRBJ2-7, with 7 bases lining up with TRBD2. After removal of 0 bases from V and 2 bases from J, the junction contained 4 bases not matched to a gene. The CDR3 length is 15 residues. Germline CDR1 reads SGHDN; CDR2 reads FVKESK. CDR3 protein: CASSQEGGIAYEQYF. The CDR3 nucleotides are TGTGCCAGCAGCCAAGAGGGGGGGATTGCCTACGAGCAGTACTTC.

The rearrangement uses TRBV6-1 and TRBJ1-3; D remains unclear. Germline CDR1 and CDR2: MNHNS and SASEGT. V lost 1 base and J lost 2, with 9 bases in between. The CDR3 sequence is 15 residues long. As DNA, the CDR3 is TGTGCCAGCAGTGAAGGCCGAGCGGCTGGAAACACCATATATTTT. It translates to CASSEGRAAGNTIYF.

This chain links TRBV6-5 with TRBJ1-1; D is unclear. V was pared by 6 bases and J by 0 bases, with 11 bases between. The CDR3 sequence is 14 residues long. CDR1 is MNHEY, CDR2 SVGAGI, per germline. The CDR3 loop reads CASRFGVLNTEAFF. The CDR3 region has the DNA TGTGCCAGCAGATTCGGGGTTTTGAACACTGAAGCTTTCTTT.

CDR3 in DNA: TGCGCCAGCAGCCCAAGCACACTACCCGGGGAGCTGTTTTTT. Amino acid sequence: CASSPSTLPGELFF. This chain connects TRBV5-1 to TRBJ2-2; no firm D call. Germline CDR1 reads SGHRS; CDR2 reads YFSETQ. With 4 bases removed from V and 6 bases from J, the gap between germline ends came to 13 bases. There are 14 residues in the CDR3.

The chain employs TRBV7-2 and TRBJ1-2; tentative D call: TRBD1 (6 bases). This CDR3 spans 15 amino acids. Trimming took off 0 bases at V and 2 bases at J, with 10 bases between the two ends. Looked up from germline, CDR1 is SGHTA and CDR2 is FQGNSA. CDR3 sequence: CASSLAITGNYGYTF. In DNA form, the CDR3 reads TGTGCCAGCAGCTTAGCGATAACAGGGAACTATGGCTACACCTTC.

The chain carries TRBV11-3 and TRBJ2-3; a possible D gene is TRBD1 (6 bases). The CDR3 runs 16 residues. Trimming removed 5 bases from V and 0 bases from J, with 15 bases in between. Germline V gives CDR1 SGHNT, CDR2 YENEEA. The CDR3 loop reads CASSGGGGLSTDTQYF. In DNA, the CDR3 is TGTGCCAGCAGCGGCGGTGGGGGCCTTAGCACAGATACGCAGTATTTT.

The chain links TRBV2 to TRBJ2-7, with TRBD1 matching over 7 bases. The CDR3 has 14 residues. Germline V gene sequence: CDR1 SNHLY, CDR2 FYNNEI. The trim removed 4 bases at V and 0 bases at J, leaving 3 bases unmatched. Here the CDR3 DNA reads TGTGCCAGCAGTGGCCGACAGGGCTCCTACGAGCAGTACTTC. Protein: CASSGRQGSYEQYF.

This clone was seen a single time. V usage is TRBV7-3 and J usage is TRBJ2-3, with 12 bases fitting TRBD2. Germline-derived CDR1 and CDR2 are SGHTA and FQGTGA. Trimming cost V 5 bases and J 2 bases; bases outside gene matches: 2. There are 15 residues in the CDR3. Here the CDR3 reads CASSPSGGATDTQYF. The CDR3 nucleotides are TGTGCCAGCAGCCCTAGCGGGGGGGCCACAGATACGCAGTATTTT.

The rearrangement uses TRBV27 and TRBJ1-1, with TRBD1 identical over 9 bases. The CDR3 contains 16 residues. V lost 7 bases to trimming and J lost 4 bases; unmatched junction nucleotides: 13. Germline-derived CDR1 and CDR2 are MNHEY and SMNVEV (reference sequence). The CDR3 sequence: CASTSYGTGKGTEAFF. CDR3 DNA sequence: TGTGCCAGCACGTCCTATGGGACAGGGAAGGGCACTGAAGCTTTCTTT.

This rearrangement joins TRBV5-1 to TRBJ2-7; 11 nucleotides line up with TRBD2. V was pared by 1 base and J by 0 bases, with 12 bases of the junction left unmatched. The length of the CDR3 is 19 residues. Germline V CDR1 and CDR2: SGHRS, YFSETQ. The CDR3 protein is CASSLLVLAGGPISYEQYF. CDR3 nucleotide sequence: TGCGCCAGCAGCTTGCTTGTTCTAGCGGGAGGTCCAATCTCCTACGAGCAGTACTTC.

This chain connects TRBV5-8 to TRBJ1-2; 7 bases line up with TRBD1. V shed 4 bases and J 4 bases; nucleotides not matched to a gene: 4. CDR3 length: 13 residues. Germline CDR1 reads SGHTS; CDR2 reads YDEGEE. The CDR3 region has the DNA TGTGCCAGCAGCCCCGACAGGGTCTATGGCTACACCTTC. It translates to CASSPDRVYGYTF.

This rearrangement joins TRBV5-8 to TRBJ2-7, with 7 positions matching TRBD2. There are 13 residues in the CDR3. With 2 bases clipped from V and 3 bases from J, the junction kept 2 bases outside the gene matches. Germline V gene lookup returns CDR1 SGHTS and CDR2 YDEGEE. The CDR3 here is CASSFGGFYEQYF. DNA for the CDR3: TGTGCCAGCAGCTTCGGGGGGTTCTACGAGCAGTACTTC.

The chain uses TRBV9 and TRBJ2-2; maybe TRBD2 (6 bases). Per germline, CDR1 SGDLS and CDR2 YYNGEE. There are 16 residues in the CDR3. Between the trimmed V and J ends, which lost 3 bases and 4 bases, there was a span of 16 bases. In DNA, the CDR3 is TGTGCCAGCAGCGGATCAGGACTAATGAGCACCGGGGAGCTGTTTTTT. Translated: CASSGSGLMSTGELFF.

This chain links TRBV28 with TRBJ1-2, with a possible D match to TRBD1 (6 bases). The V gene's germline CDR1 is MDHEN and CDR2 SYDVKM. The CDR3 totals 13 residues. The V gene lost 3 bases and the J gene lost 2 bases, with 7 bases spanning the gap. CDR3 coding DNA: TGTGCCAGCAGTTTGCAGGGGAACTATGGCTACACCTTC. Encoded protein: CASSLQGNYGYTF.

The table lists this clone with a few counts. The CDR3 loop is CASPTSGGSEQYF. The CDR3 DNA is TGTGCCAGCCCCACTAGCGGGGGATCCGAGCAGTACTTC. This chain joins TRBV21-1 and TRBJ2-7; TRBD2 is taken as the D call from the table, unchecked against the DNA. TRBV21-1 is noted as a pseudogene. This CDR3 contains 13 residues.

CDR3 amino acids: CSVEVLRANTEAFF. CDR3 DNA: TGCAGCGTTGAAGTCCTCAGGGCGAACACTGAAGCTTTCTTT. J is TRBJ1-1 and V is TRBV29-1, with D possibly TRBD1 on 5 matching bases. Germline loops: CDR1 SQVTM, CDR2 ANQGSEA. The germline V and J ends were trimmed by 1 base and 1 base, with 10 bases remaining between them. The CDR3 spans 14 residues.

The genes are TRBV20-1 and TRBJ1-1; D gene ambiguous. Germline V gives CDR1 DFQATT, CDR2 SNEGSKA (reference sequence). The V gene lost 6 bases and the J gene lost 8 bases, with 13 bases spanning the gap. This CDR3 comprises 11 residues. The CDR3 sequence is CSARAGREAFF. The CDR3 bases are TGCAGTGCGCGGGCAGGCCGGGAAGCTTTCTTT.

The chain carries TRBV10-3 and TRBJ1-2; possibly TRBD1 for D (6 bases). This CDR3 has 12 amino acids. V was cut by 6 bases and J by 8 bases, with 13 bases left in between. From germline, CDR1 is ENHRY and CDR2 SYGVKD. This CDR3 is CAISATGGGYTF. The DNA for the CDR3 is TGTGCCATCAGCGCGACAGGCGGGGGCTACACCTTC.

The CDR3 sequence is CASSATVGGGTEAFF. The CDR3 nucleotides read TGTGCCAGCAGCGCGACGGTCGGGGGTGGCACTGAAGCTTTCTTT. The genes are TRBV7-2 and TRBJ1-1, with D perhaps TRBD1 (5 bases). V dropped 5 bases and J dropped 4 bases, with 17 bases sitting between them. CDR1 is SGHTA, CDR2 FQGNSA, per germline. The length of the CDR3 is 15 residues.

This clone was seen a single time. The chain employs TRBV7-2 and TRBJ1-3; D ambiguous. Trimming cost V 1 base and J 1 base, with 11 bases left between them. Looked up from germline, CDR1 is SGHTA and CDR2 is FQGNSA. The CDR3 loop spans 16 amino acids. CDR3 amino acids: CASSLGPSLSGNTIYF. In nucleotides, the CDR3 is TGTGCCAGCAGCTTAGGGCCTAGTTTATCTGGAAACACCATATATTTT.

V is TRBV19 and J is TRBJ1-1; 8 nucleotides line up with TRBD1. V lost 4 bases, J lost 4 bases, and 11 bases stayed unmatched. The CDR3 runs 16 residues. Germline CDR1 reads LNHDA; CDR2 reads SQIVND (reference sequence). The CDR3 loop reads CASSRIDQGAVTEAFF. The CDR3 coding sequence is TGTGCCAGTAGTAGAATCGACCAGGGGGCGGTCACTGAAGCTTTCTTT.

The chain links TRBV28 to TRBJ1-2; 8 nucleotides align to TRBD1. V gave up 10 bases and J gave up 6 bases; unmatched junction bases: 10. CDR1 is MDHEN and CDR2 is SYDVKM in the germline V gene. The CDR3 contains 13 residues. The CDR3 loop is CATLTDRAHGYTF. For the CDR3, the DNA is TGTGCCACCCTGACGGACAGGGCCCATGGCTACACCTTC.

This chain links TRBV5-1 with TRBJ2-5; a possible D gene is TRBD2 (7 bases). The CDR3 extends over 14 amino acids. The ends were cut back, 6 bases at V and 5 bases at J, with 17 bases in the middle. Germline V lookup: CDR1 SGHRS, CDR2 YFSETQ. The CDR3 DNA reads TGCGCCAGCACCCCTAGGGGGGGGCTTGAGACCCAGTACTTC. This encodes CASTPRGGLETQYF.

This chain uses TRBV5-6 with TRBJ2-2; tentative D call: TRBD1 (6 bases). The V end lost 4 bases, the J end lost 3 bases, and 13 bases lay between the germline ends. The CDR3 contains 15 residues. The V gene's germline CDR1 is SGHDT and CDR2 YYEEEE. CDR3 DNA sequence: TGTGCCAGCAGCCGCGGACAGATACACACCGGGGAGCTGTTTTTT. Its protein is CASSRGQIHTGELFF.

V and J are TRBV29-1 and TRBJ2-1; D remains unclear. Trimming cost V 6 bases and J 0 bases, with 15 bases left between them. CDR3 length equals 15 residues. Germline lookup yields CDR1 SQVTM and CDR2 ANQGSEA. CDR3: CSVLGLLSSYNEQFF. The CDR3 DNA reads as TGCAGCGTCCTTGGGCTCCTGAGCTCCTACAATGAGCAGTTCTTC.

The V and J genes are TRBV19 and TRBJ1-2; D gene uncertain. Per the germline V gene, CDR1 is LNHDA and CDR2 is SQIVND (reference sequence). CDR3 length equals 16 residues. The V gene lost 1 base and the J gene lost 4 bases, with 16 bases spanning the gap. The CDR3: CASSIANGAPVYGYTF. The CDR3 DNA follows: TGTGCCAGTAGTATAGCAAACGGAGCCCCGGTCTATGGCTACACCTTC. The variable domain in full, with the rest retrieved from reference TRBV19 and TRBJ1-2, is DGGITQSPKYLFRKEGQNVTLSCEQNLNHDAMYWYRQDPGQGLRLIYYSQIVNDFQKGDIAEGYSVSREKKESFPLTVTSAQKNPTAFYLCASSIANGAPVYGYTFGSGTRLTVV.

The CDR3 bases are TGCGCCAGCAGCTTGGGGCTTGGCGGGAGGGACAACGAGCAGTACTTC. This translates into CASSLGLGGRDNEQYF. The V gene is TRBV5-1, the J gene TRBJ2-7; 9 bases are shared with TRBD2. With V trimmed by 0 bases and J by 5 bases, 9 bases remained unmatched. Germline CDR1 reads SGHRS; CDR2 reads YFSETQ. The length of the CDR3 is 16 residues.

This clone has a single count. This chain links TRBV4-2 with TRBJ1-2; D gene unclear. The length of the CDR3 is 16 residues. Trimming stripped 0 bases from V and 0 bases from J, with 11 bases between. Germline V gene data show CDR1 as LGHNA and CDR2 as YNFKEQ. CDR3 nucleotides: TGTGCCAGCAGCCAAGAGGTTATAGGAGCTAACTATGGCTACACCTTC. It codes for CASSQEVIGANYGYTF.

The chain uses TRBV7-8 and TRBJ2-5; maybe TRBD1 (5 bases). CDR3 length equals 15 residues. V lost 0 bases, J lost 5 bases, and 13 bases lay in between. Germline CDR1 is SGHVS and CDR2 is FQNEAQ. The CDR3 DNA follows: TGTGCCAGCAGCTTAGCGGGGTTGTCAGGGGAGACCCAGTACTTC. Its translation: CASSLAGLSGETQYF.

The V gene is TRBV6-1, the J gene TRBJ2-1; TRBD2 matches at 11 bases. Per the germline V gene, CDR1 is MNHNS and CDR2 is SASEGT. The CDR3 contains 14 residues. V shed 2 bases, J shed 6 bases, and the junction held 0 bases outside the gene matches. The CDR3, as DNA: TGTGCCAGCAGTGAACTAGCGGGAGGCAATGAGCAGTTCTTC. Translation: CASSELAGGNEQFF.

CDR3 loop: CATSRGGEGTEAFF. The CDR3 DNA reads as TGTGCCACCAGCAGAGGAGGGGAGGGCACTGAAGCTTTCTTT. V gene TRBV15 combines with J gene TRBJ1-1; D may be TRBD1 (5 bases). V lost 1 base to trimming and J lost 4 bases, with 10 bases between them. Per germline, CDR1 LNHNV and CDR2 YYDKDF (reference sequence). CDR3 length: 14 residues.

This chain links TRBV19 with TRBJ2-7; D perhaps matches TRBD1 (5 bases). Germline lookup yields CDR1 LNHDA and CDR2 SQIVND (reference sequence). Trimming took 5 bases from V and 6 from J, leaving 8 bases between them. CDR3 length: 11 amino acids. The CDR3 DNA follows: TGTGCCAGTAGTGGGGCCTCCGAGCAGTACTTC. It encodes CASSGASEQYF.